This TCR beta chain was captured in a study of type 1 regulatory T cells. Turning to the study itself: T-allo10 is a Tr1-enriched, alloantigen-specific CD4 T cell product made in vitro.

General study findings and limits: Compared with non-type 1 regulatory T cells, type 1 regulatory T cells showed a more restricted TCR repertoire.

A single record per CDR3 protein comes from TCRdb applying MiXCR to the reads. The table has some 71,000 distinct CDR3 sequences, around 21% seen once. V dropped 0 bases and J dropped 2 bases, with 8 bases sitting between them. CDR3 size: 15 residues. Per the germline V gene, CDR1 is LGHDT and CDR2 is YNNKEL (reference sequence). This clonotype appeared a few times. The target antigen is unknown. The sequencing input was cultured type 1 regulatory T (Tr1) cells, either the whole culture or a sorted fraction (not recorded which). V gene TRBV3-1 combines with J gene TRBJ1-5; D call uncertain. The receptor was derived from a human donor in good health. This CDR3 is CASSQDSTGNQPQHF. The CDR3 DNA follows: TGTGCCAGCAGCCAAGATTCCACCGGCAATCAGCCCCAGCATTTT.